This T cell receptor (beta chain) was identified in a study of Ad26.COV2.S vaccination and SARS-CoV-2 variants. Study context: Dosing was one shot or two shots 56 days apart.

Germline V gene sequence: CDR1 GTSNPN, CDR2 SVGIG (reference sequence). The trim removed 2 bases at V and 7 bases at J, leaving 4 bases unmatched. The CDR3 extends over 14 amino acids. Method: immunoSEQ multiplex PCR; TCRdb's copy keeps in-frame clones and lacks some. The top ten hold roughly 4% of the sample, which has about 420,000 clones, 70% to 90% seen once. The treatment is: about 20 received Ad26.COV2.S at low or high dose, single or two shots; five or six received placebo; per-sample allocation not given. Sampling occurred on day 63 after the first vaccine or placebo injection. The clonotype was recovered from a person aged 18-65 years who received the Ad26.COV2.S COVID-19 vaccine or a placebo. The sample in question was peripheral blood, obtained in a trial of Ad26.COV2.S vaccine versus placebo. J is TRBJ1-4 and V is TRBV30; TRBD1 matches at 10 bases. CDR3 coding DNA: TGTGCCTGGAGTCGGGACAGGGGAGGTGAAAAACTGTTTTTT. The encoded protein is CAWSRDRGGEKLFF.